Listed below are T cell receptor beta chains from one sample, sequenced in a study of tumor T cells in aggressive B-cell lymphoma. Only in-frame clones appear in the TCRdb table, and some are missing; sequencing was by immunoSEQ multiplex PCR. The sample holds 6,000 to 8,500 clones; approximately 78% are singletons and the top ten take roughly 2.8%. Sequences were obtained from tumor tissue. Source of these receptors: an adult with diffuse large B cell lymphoma. CDR3s include the opening cysteine and the closing phenylalanine or tryptophan. The order of the fields is J gene, D gene, V gene, clone size, CDR3 length, CDR3 DNA, CDR3 protein. A D gene is named only where the DNA matches it firmly. Rows may omit the clone size; those that give it use once, few, many or a size class.

TRBJ2-2 | - | TRBV15 | - | 15 | TGTGCCACCAGCAGAGGACAGGCGAACACCGGGGAGCTGTTTTTT | CATSRGQANTGELFF
TRBJ1-2 | TRBD1 | TRBV13 | - | 14 | TGTGCCAGCAGCTCTGGACAGGGGGCTTTCGGCTACACCTTC | CASSSGQGAFGYTF
TRBJ1-2 | - | TRBV6-1 | once | 11 | TGTGCCATACAGGGTAGCTATGGCTACACCTTC | CAIQGSYGYTF
TRBJ2-2 | - | TRBV19 | - | 14 | TGTGCCAGCATCCGGACAGTTAACACCGGGGAGCTGTTTTTT | CASIRTVNTGELFF
TRBJ2-7 | TRBD1 | TRBV14 | - | 14 | TGTGCCAGCAGCGGCGGGACAGGGTACTACGAGCAGTACTTC | CASSGGTGYYEQYF
TRBJ1-1 | - | TRBV7-3 | - | 14 | TGTGCCAGCAGCTTACTTGCGGGGAACACTGAAGCTTTCTTT | CASSLLAGNTEAFF
TRBJ2-1 | TRBD2 | TRBV7-2 | - | 16 | TGTGCCAGCAGCTTAGGTTTAGCGGGCGCTAACAATGAGCAGTTCTTC | CASSLGLAGANNEQFF
TRBJ2-7 | - | TRBV5-1 | - | 13 | TGCGCCAGCACTTCTGAGGGAGTTTACGAGCAGTACTTC | CASTSEGVYEQYF
TRBJ2-5 | TRBD1 | TRBV28 | - | 14 | TGTGCCAGCAGTTTCGGGACAGAGAAAGAGACCCAGTACTTC | CASSFGTEKETQYF
TRBJ1-1 | TRBD1 | TRBV7-9 | - | 13 | TGTGCCAGCAGCCAGGACAGGGACACTGAAGCTTTCTTT | CASSQDRDTEAFF
TRBJ2-3 | TRBD2 | TRBV7-3 | - | 15 | TGTGCCAGCAGCTTAGGCGGGGGGGCGACAGATACGCAGTATTTT | CASSLGGGATDTQYF
TRBJ1-2 | - | TRBV5-1 | - | 13 | TGCGCCAGCAGCTTAGGCAGGGGCTATAGCTACACCTTC | CASSLGRGYSYTF
TRBJ2-5 | TRBD1 | TRBV4-1 | - | 14 | TGCGCCAGCAGCCAAGGACAGGGGCTGGAGACCCAGTACTTC | CASSQGQGLETQYF
TRBJ1-6 | TRBD1 | TRBV6-1 | - | 14 | TGTGCCTGCCGTCTCTCCACAGGGGGGCTACCCCTCCACTTT | CACRLSTGGLPLHF
TRBJ2-7 | - | TRBV27 | - | 15 | TGTGCCAGCAGTTTATCGTGGGCCAGTGGTTACGAGCAGTACTTC | CASSLSWASGYEQYF
TRBJ2-3 | TRBD2 | TRBV19 | once | 18 | TGTGCCAGTAGTATAGATCACGGCGGGAGTATGGGCACAGATACGCAGTATTTT | CASSIDHGGSMGTDTQYF
TRBJ2-2 | TRBD1 | TRBV15 | once | 17 | TGTGCCACCAGCAGACCAGACAGGGAAAAGGACACCGGGGAGCTGTTTTTT | CATSRPDREKDTGELFF
TRBJ2-7 | TRBD1 | TRBV9 | - | 14 | TGTGCCAGCAGCTTAGGGACAGTCTCCTACGAGCAGTACTTC | CASSLGTVSYEQYF
TRBJ2-3 | TRBD2 | TRBV4-3 | once | 17 | TGCGCCAGCAGCCCTCGGACTAGCGGGGGGCCCGCAGATACGCAGTATTTT | CASSPRTSGGPADTQYF
TRBJ1-1 | - | TRBV7-9 | once | 12 | TGTGCCAGCAGCCAGCAGGGTCGCGTAGCTTTCTTT | CASSQQGRVAFF
TRBJ1-1 | TRBD1 | TRBV5-4 | once | 14 | TGTGCCAGCAGCTTGGACAGGGGTGGAACTGAAGCTTTCTTT | CASSLDRGGTEAFF
TRBJ1-1 | TRBD1 | TRBV30 | few | 16 | TGTGCCTGGAGTGCCAACAGGGGCCCGGGACGGACTGAAGCTTTCTTT | CAWSANRGPGRTEAFF
TRBJ2-2 | TRBD1 | TRBV5-1 | - | 17 | TGCGCCAGCAGCTTGGCCGGTGGGACAGGGAGCACCGGGGAGCTGTTTTTT | CASSLAGGTGSTGELFF
TRBJ2-7 | TRBD1 | TRBV2 | - | 14 | TGTGCCAGCCGGACAGGCCATCTCTCCTACGAGCAGTACTTC | CASRTGHLSYEQYF
TRBJ1-1 | TRBD1 | TRBV2 | - | 13 | TGTGCCAGCAGGCCTACAGGGGACACTGAAGCTTTCTTT | CASRPTGDTEAFF
TRBJ2-1 | - | TRBV6-5 | - | 15 | TGTGCCAGCAGTTGGGCAGGGGGGCAAATCAATGAGCAGTTCTTC | CASSWAGGQINEQFF
TRBJ1-1 | TRBD1 | TRBV27 | - | 16 | TGTGCCAGCAGTTTGGGGACAGGATATATTGGGACTGAAGCTTTCTTT | CASSLGTGYIGTEAFF
TRBJ2-1 | TRBD2 | TRBV11-2 | - | 15 | TGTGCCAGCAACCTGACTAGCGGGGGGGTGAATGAGCAGTTCTTC | CASNLTSGGVNEQFF
TRBJ1-5 | - | TRBV5-1 | - | 15 | TGCGCCAGCAGCTTGGCCGGAGAGAGCAATCAGCCCCAGCATTTT | CASSLAGESNQPQHF
TRBJ1-2 | - | TRBV7-9 | - | 13 | TGTGCCAGCAGCCTCGGGGTGAACTACGGCTACACCTTC | CASSLGVNYGYTF
TRBJ2-1 | TRBD2 | TRBV27 | - | 15 | TGTGTCAGCAGTTTAGGCGGGAGTAGTTACAATGAGCAGTTCTTC | CVSSLGGSSYNEQFF
TRBJ1-1 | - | TRBV9 | - | 13 | TGTGCCAGCAGTGACTGGGGAGGGAATGAAGCTTTCTTT | CASSDWGGNEAFF
TRBJ2-7 | - | TRBV28 | - | 16 | TGTGCCAGCAGGGGGGAGGGGAGGACAGGGAGGTACGAGCAGTACTTC | CASRGEGRTGRYEQYF
TRBJ2-7 | - | TRBV7-9 | once | 14 | TGTGCCAGCAGCCCCTCGTGGGCGTCCTACGAGCAGTACTTC | CASSPSWASYEQYF
TRBJ2-3 | - | TRBV4-3 | - | 15 | TGCGCCAGCAGCCAATACCGACTTGACACAGATACGCAGTATTTT | CASSQYRLDTDTQYF
TRBJ1-1 | - | TRBV7-9 | - | 14 | TGTGCCAGCAGCCCACCGGGTCTGAACACTGAAGCTTTCTTT | CASSPPGLNTEAFF
TRBJ1-1 | - | TRBV6-5 | - | 13 | TGTGCCAGCAGTTGCGAGGAAAACACTGAAGCTTTCTTT | CASSCEENTEAFF
TRBJ2-2 | TRBD1 | TRBV18 | - | 15 | TGTGCCAGCTCTCTCGGGACAGGGAACACCGGGGAGCTGTTTTTT | CASSLGTGNTGELFF
TRBJ1-1 | - | TRBV19 | large | 17 | TGTGCCAGTAGTATAGATCTCGGGGGAGGGGCCGACACTGAAGCTTTCTTT | CASSIDLGGGADTEAFF
TRBJ2-6 | - | TRBV7-9 | - | 15 | TGTGCCAGCAGCAACGGCGAGACAGGGGCCAACGTCCTGACTTTC | CASSNGETGANVLTF
TRBJ2-7 | - | TRBV4-1 | - | 13 | TGCGCCAGCAGCCAGACCCCGGGCTACGAGCAGTACTTC | CASSQTPGYEQYF
TRBJ2-1 | TRBD2 | TRBV5-1 | - | 15 | TGCGCCAGCAGCTGGGTGGGACTAGCGATAGATGAGCAGTTCTTC | CASSWVGLAIDEQFF
TRBJ1-5 | TRBD1 | TRBV6-5 | - | 15 | TGTGCCAGCAGCGGGGACAGTTATAGCAATCAGCCCCAGCATTTT | CASSGDSYSNQPQHF
TRBJ1-2 | - | TRBV29-1 | - | 11 | TGCAGCGTTGCAGTAACCTATGGCTACACCTTC | CSVAVTYGYTF
TRBJ2-1 | - | TRBV6-1 | - | 15 | TGTGCCAGCAGTGTACAATCGCGGGTTTACAATGAGCAGTTCTTC | CASSVQSRVYNEQFF
TRBJ1-1 | - | TRBV4-2 | - | 13 | TGTGCCAGCAGCATCGGGGGGGGGTCTGAAGCTTTCTTT | CASSIGGGSEAFF
TRBJ2-7 | TRBD2 | TRBV28 | few | 15 | TGTGCCAGCAGTTTCTCGGGGGAGGGGTTCCTCGAGCAGTACTTC | CASSFSGEGFLEQYF
TRBJ1-1 | TRBD1 | TRBV5-1 | - | 15 | TGCGCCAGCAGCTTAGACCCAGGGGGTTGGACTGAAGCTTTCTTT | CASSLDPGGWTEAFF
TRBJ2-5 | - | TRBV10-1 | - | 14 | TGCGCCAGCAGTGACCCGACCGAGGGAGAGACCCAGTACTTC | CASSDPTEGETQYF
TRBJ1-5 | - | TRBV4-2 | - | 16 | TGTGCCAGCAGCCAAGATCCGGGTAGCGGCAATCAGCCCCAGCATTTT | CASSQDPGSGNQPQHF
TRBJ2-6 | - | TRBV5-1 | - | 15 | TGCGCCAGCAGCTTGGACAGCTCTGGGGCCAACGTCCTGACTTTC | CASSLDSSGANVLTF
TRBJ2-5 | - | TRBV9 | - | 13 | TGTGCCAGCAGCTCGGACTATCAAGAGACCCAGTACTTC | CASSSDYQETQYF
TRBJ1-6 | TRBD1 | TRBV9 | - | 17 | TGTGCCAGCAGCGTAGGGGGCAGGACAGGAAATAATTCACCCCTCCACTTT | CASSVGGRTGNNSPLHF
TRBJ2-3 | - | TRBV7-8 | - | 13 | TGTGCCAGCAGCATGACCCGGGCAGATACGCAGTATTTT | CASSMTRADTQYF
TRBJ2-7 | - | TRBV5-1 | - | 15 | TGCGCCAGCAGCTTGGCCCGACTAGGACGCTACGAGCAGTACTTC | CASSLARLGRYEQYF
TRBJ1-1 | - | TRBV28 | - | 17 | TGTGCCAGCAGAACCCGCGGGGGGCTGAGGGTGAACACTGAAGCTTTCTTT | CASRTRGGLRVNTEAFF
TRBJ1-2 | - | TRBV6-5 | - | 13 | TGTGCCAGCAGTTACGGGGAGACTCGTGGCTACACCTTC | CASSYGETRGYTF
TRBJ2-7 | TRBD1 | TRBV5-6 | - | 14 | TGTGCCAGCAGCCCGGAGGGACAGGTCTACGAGCAGTACTTC | CASSPEGQVYEQYF
TRBJ1-5 | TRBD1 | TRBV27 | - | 18 | TGTGCCAGCAGTTCATTACAGGGGAGTGAATGGGGCAATCAGCCCCAGCATTTT | CASSSLQGSEWGNQPQHF